This TCR beta chain originates from a study of blood T cell repertoires in COVID-19 (dated by TCRdb to 2018 to 2020). General notes on the study: The collaborator samples originated in the United States, Italy and Spain and spanned the acute and convalescent phases of COVID-19. The samples were drawn from the first 160 participants of the ongoing ImmuneRACE study and from 950 to 1,500 subjects provided by 6 global collaborators. The material from the prospective study consisted of cDNA or gDNA derived from T cells, B-cell-depleted T cells, or PBMCs. The repertoires were made available in a free public database intended to serve as a resource for research on the immune response to SARS-CoV-2. Nearly every sample came with metadata listing a de-identified subject ID, COVID-19 status, age in years and sex. Where available, HLA class I and class II types were taken from metadata supplied by the sample provider and were not determined by assay-based typing. Subjects who had been exposed to COVID-19, were actively infected with it, or had recovered from it provided the deeply sampled blood TCRbeta repertoires that made up the dataset.

In regard to this clone: No antigen is known for it. No base quality information exists; no much larger clone differs at one position.

The immunoSEQ Assay, a bias-controlled multiplex PCR, was used to amplify TCRbeta CDR3 regions from genomic DNA. From the authors' description of their analysis: Nucleated cell counts per sample were estimated from amplification of reference gene primers within the assay. Sequence reads were collapsed and filtered to measure the absolute abundance of every unique TCRbeta CDR3 rearrangement. Productive Simpson clonality was computed per sample as the square root of Simpson's diversity index over productive rearrangements. TCRdb's version of the immuneACCESS table is confined to in-frame rearrangements and falls short of the full clone set. An unresolved V gene accounts for under half of the shortfall where checked; the remainder is of unknown origin. That table furnishes V, J and clone size, whereas the DNA furnished D and trimming. The sample includes 17,000 or so clones, with approximately 80% observed a single time. Approximately 22% of the sample belongs to the ten largest clones.

Each collaborating institution followed its own protocols to collect whole blood in K2EDTA tubes. For TCRbeta analysis, collaborators shipped samples in one of three forms: frozen whole blood, isolated PBMCs, or DNA extracted from either of those sample types. What the work shows at the level of the full study, not this receptor alone: How much clinical and demographic metadata was included differed by source and by participant, and the metadata was provided uncurated.

Sequencing used peripheral blood. The receptor comes from a man between 60 and 70 years old with active or convalescent COVID-19.

The DNA sequence is as follows: TGCGCCAGCAACCCGAATCCGGGACTAGCGGGAGGAGAGCAGTTCTTC. Translation gives CASNPNPGLAGGEQFF. The chain is encoded by TRBV4-1 joined to TRBJ2-1; 15 bases in the junction line up with TRBD2. CDR1 and CDR2, looked up from the germline V gene, are MGHRA and YSYEKL. Unmatched junction bases come to 11, with V trimmed by 7 bases and J by 10 bases. The CDR3 starts with the cysteine, ends with the phenylalanine, and has 16 residues. Only the CDR3 region is kept as DNA, spanning 48 bases read in frame from base 1.